This T cell receptor beta chain was sequenced for a study of T-cell memory formation after mild COVID-19. Study summary: TCR clusters showed largely donor specificity. Study-wide points: The study found balanced CD4/CD8 in clones contracting day 15 to 85 and a CD4+ lean in later expanders.

TCRdb re-derived calls from the 5' RACE reads in MiXCR, one entry per CDR3 protein. The sample has a few hundred thousand distinct CDR3 sequences; 8% to 10% are singletons. The CDR3 totals 12 residues. The germline V gene encodes CDR1 DFQATT and CDR2 SNEGSKA (reference sequence). V lost 1 base and J lost 3, with 7 bases in between. This clonotype was counted at least ten times. Antigen unknown. This receptor was identified in a young man who had mild COVID-19 (a few samples of this study predate the infection). Cell type and time point are not known. V and J are TRBV20-1 and TRBJ2-7, with no clear D. Sequencing used PBMCs or a T cell subset sorted from them (not recorded which). This CDR3 reads CSARGRIYEQYF. CDR3 nucleotides: TGCAGTGCTAGAGGTCGGATCTACGAGCAGTACTTC.